The 10 T cell receptor beta chains below come from one sample, sequenced in a study of T-cell memory formation after mild COVID-19. TCRdb fed the 5' RACE reads into MiXCR, producing one record per CDR3 protein. The sample lists about 470,000 distinct CDR3 sequences; roughly 23% were seen once. What was sequenced was PBMCs or a T cell subset sorted from them (not recorded which). The receptors originated from an adult woman who had mild COVID-19 (a few samples of this study predate the infection). Cell type and time point are not known.

The rearrangement links TRBV29-1 to TRBJ2-1, with a possible D match to TRBD2 (5 bases). Between the trimmed V and J ends, which lost 8 bases and 10 bases, there was a span of 15 bases. This CDR3 has 11 residues. In germline, CDR1 is SQVTM, CDR2 ANQGSEA. CDR3 bases: TGCAGCACCTCTCGAGGGCGCGAGCAGTTCTTC. Amino acid sequence: CSTSRGREQFF.

The V gene is TRBV6-1, the J gene TRBJ2-1, with D unclear. The CDR3 sequence is 8 residues long. V was clipped by 7 bases and J by 12 bases, with 4 bases between them. CDR1 is MNHNS and CDR2 is SASEGT in the germline V gene. The CDR3 sequence: CASKGQFF. As DNA, the CDR3 is TGTGCCAGCAAGGGGCAGTTCTTC.

In DNA form, the CDR3 reads TGCGCCAGCAGCTACGGGGGGCAGGTGAACACCGGGGAGCTGTTTTTT. Its translation is CASSYGGQVNTGELFF. The J gene is TRBJ2-2, the V gene TRBV5-1; tentative D call: TRBD2 (7 bases). The CDR3 consists of 16 residues. Germline CDR1 reads SGHRS; CDR2 reads YFSETQ. Trimming pared 3 bases from V and 1 base from J, leaving 13 bases between.

The chain recombines TRBV29-1 with TRBJ1-1; 8 bases match TRBD1. Per germline, CDR1 SQVTM and CDR2 ANQGSEA. Unmatched junction bases numbered 3, after V lost 7 bases and J lost 8 bases. This CDR3 has 10 amino acids. CDR3 in amino acids: CSASGGEAFF. The DNA of the CDR3 is TGCAGCGCCTCAGGGGGCGAAGCTTTCTTT.

The chain joins TRBV15 to TRBJ2-5, with 8 bases that match TRBD2. The CDR3 loop spans 15 amino acids. After removal of 1 base from V and 5 bases from J, the junction contained 6 bases not matched to a gene. The V gene's germline CDR1 is LNHNV and CDR2 YYDKDF (reference sequence). The CDR3 spells CATSRVLAGRETQYF. CDR3 coding DNA: TGTGCCACCAGCAGAGTTTTAGCGGGAAGGGAGACCCAGTACTTC.

This chain links TRBV7-2 with TRBJ2-5; no clear D gene. This CDR3 comprises 16 residues. Germline CDR1 is SGHTA and CDR2 is FQGNSA. V dropped 1 base and J dropped 1 base, with 13 bases sitting between them. For the CDR3, the DNA is TGTGCCAGCAGCTTAGTTGCCTTTGGCGGCCAAGAGACCCAGTACTTC. Encoded protein: CASSLVAFGGQETQYF.

V and J are TRBV18 and TRBJ2-7; tentatively, D is TRBD1 or TRBD2 (5 bases each). Trimming shortened V by 0 bases and J by 3 bases, and 6 bases separated the two germline ends. CDR1 KGHSH and CDR2 LQKENI come from the germline V gene. The CDR3 spans 13 residues. CDR3 loop: CASSPPGDYEQYF. DNA of the CDR3: TGTGCCAGCTCACCACCGGGGGACTACGAGCAGTACTTC.

This chain links TRBV7-8 with TRBJ2-2; no definite D call. The germline V gene encodes CDR1 SGHVS and CDR2 FQNEAQ. The CDR3 contains 13 residues. V lost 1 base, J lost 7 bases, and 7 bases lay in between. In nucleotides, the CDR3 is TGTGCCAGCAGCTTAGGGGCGTACGGGGAGCTGTTTTTT. Translating gives CASSLGAYGELFF.

This chain uses TRBV10-3 with TRBJ2-3, with D perhaps TRBD2 (5 bases). This CDR3 has 18 amino acids. Germline CDR1 and CDR2: ENHRY and SYGVKD. The DNA for the CDR3 is TGTGCGTACACTTCAGAGCGGACGGACTTTCCTCTCGGGGATACGCAGTATTTT. Translating it yields CAYTSERTDFPLGDTQYF.

Comment on this clonotype: At one boundary the junction diverges from the germline segment, which might be a read error. V is TRBV7-7 and J is TRBJ2-1; 8 bases are a match to TRBD1. Germline CDR1 and CDR2: SSHAT and FNYEAQ (reference sequence). CDR3 length: 15 amino acids. The CDR3 DNA reads TGTGCTAGCAGCTTAGTACAGGGGGACTACAATGAGCAGTTCTTC. This gives the protein CASSLVQGDYNEQFF.